Listed below are T cell receptor beta chains from one sample, sequenced in a study of blood T cell repertoires in COVID-19. Sequenced by immunoSEQ multiplex PCR; TCRdb stores in-frame clones only, minus some. This table holds about 110,000 clones, more than 75% found once. The specimen sequenced was peripheral blood. The origin of the receptors is a human donor in a cohort sampled during active COVID-19. Each CDR3 is given with its conserved first and last residue. The order of the fields is CDR3 protein, J gene, V gene.

CASSLGTGSGTDTQYF TRBJ2-3 TRBV5-1
CATLPGTRFYGYTF TRBJ1-2 TRBV28
CASSVQGWGSGSPLHF TRBJ1-6 TRBV2
CASSPRTSGSSYNEQFF TRBJ2-1 TRBV27
CASSPTGRHYEQYF TRBJ2-7 TRBV7-9
CAISEARGPLDTEAFF TRBJ1-1 TRBV10-3
CASSLGTPANYGYTF TRBJ1-2 TRBV27
CASSVLGGEENYGYTF TRBJ1-2 TRBV9
CASSLGDRGSYEQYF TRBJ2-7 TRBV5-1
CASSQVGDYGYTF TRBJ1-2 TRBV4-1
CASSLSSNYGYTF TRBJ1-2 TRBV5-1
CASSRAGTSLGTNYGYTF TRBJ1-2 TRBV18
CATSPSRGMAYEQYF TRBJ2-7 TRBV24-1
CASSQEGRGSPLHF TRBJ1-6 TRBV4-3
CASSLDLRRGDTEAFF TRBJ1-1 TRBV5-1
CASRGTGNTEAFF TRBJ1-1 TRBV2
CASSAQGAGNEQFF TRBJ2-1 TRBV28
CARGEGPGGNTIYF TRBJ1-3 TRBV30
CASSIAEGTYEQYF TRBJ2-7 TRBV19
CATSDRAGAQTQYF TRBJ2-5 TRBV24-1
CASSLERTAYEQYF TRBJ2-7 TRBV5-8
CASSPNLQNTGELFF TRBJ2-2 TRBV18
CASSQNREAYGYTF TRBJ1-2 TRBV4-1
CASSPLAVQETQYF TRBJ2-5 TRBV18
CASSFEGAGFETQYF TRBJ2-5 TRBV5-1
CASSEGTGSGQPQHF TRBJ1-5 TRBV7-9
CASSPGGAYNEQFF TRBJ2-1 TRBV6-2/TRBV6-3
CASSQSHGQGILASYNEQFF TRBJ2-1 TRBV4-1
CAWSGGGTSYEQYF TRBJ2-7 TRBV30
CASSRTAGGRRETQYF TRBJ2-5 TRBV14
CASSELGTDRNTEAFF TRBJ1-1 TRBV2
CASSIVGANYGYTF TRBJ1-2 TRBV19
CSVAGTGVRETQYF TRBJ2-5 TRBV29-1
CASSFPKNTEAFF TRBJ1-1 TRBV7-9
CATSVRRGGLNEQFF TRBJ2-1 TRBV24-1
CASSSGQPYEQYF TRBJ2-7 TRBV27
CASSRTGGSYEQYF TRBJ2-7 TRBV7-3